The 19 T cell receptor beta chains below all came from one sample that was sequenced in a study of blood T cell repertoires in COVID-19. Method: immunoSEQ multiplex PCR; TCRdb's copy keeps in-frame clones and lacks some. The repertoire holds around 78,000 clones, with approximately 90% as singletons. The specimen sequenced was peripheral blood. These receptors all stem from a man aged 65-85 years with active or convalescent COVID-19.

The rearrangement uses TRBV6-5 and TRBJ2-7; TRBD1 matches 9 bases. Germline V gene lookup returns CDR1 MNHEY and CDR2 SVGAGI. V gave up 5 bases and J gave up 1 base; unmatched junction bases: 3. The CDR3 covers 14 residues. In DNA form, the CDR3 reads TGTGCCAGCAGTCAGGGGACAGGGTCCTACGAGCAGTACTTC. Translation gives CASSQGTGSYEQYF.

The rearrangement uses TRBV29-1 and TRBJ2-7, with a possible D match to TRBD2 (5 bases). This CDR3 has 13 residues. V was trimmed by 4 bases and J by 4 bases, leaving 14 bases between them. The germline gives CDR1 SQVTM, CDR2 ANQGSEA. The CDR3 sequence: CSVAEQAGYEQYF. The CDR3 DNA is TGCAGCGTTGCTGAGCAGGCGGGTTACGAGCAGTACTTC.

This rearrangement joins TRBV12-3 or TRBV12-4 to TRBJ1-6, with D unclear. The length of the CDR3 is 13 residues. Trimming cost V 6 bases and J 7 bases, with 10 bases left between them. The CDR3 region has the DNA TGTGCCAGCAGCACAGATGGAAATTCACCCCTCCACTTT. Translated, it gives CASSTDGNSPLHF.

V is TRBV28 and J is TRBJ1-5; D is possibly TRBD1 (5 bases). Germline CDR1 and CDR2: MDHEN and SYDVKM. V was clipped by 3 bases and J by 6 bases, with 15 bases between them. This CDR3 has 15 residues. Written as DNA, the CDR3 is TGTGCCAGCAGTTTTGTCTCTGGGGCGGCTCAGCCCCAGCATTTT. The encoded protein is CASSFVSGAAQPQHF.

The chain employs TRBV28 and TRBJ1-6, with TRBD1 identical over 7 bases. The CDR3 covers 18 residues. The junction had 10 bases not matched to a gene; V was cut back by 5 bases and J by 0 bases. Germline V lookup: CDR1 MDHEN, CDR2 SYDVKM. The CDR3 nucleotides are TGTGCCAGCAGTCCCCTCGGGACAGCAGTCTCCTATAATTCACCCCTCCACTTT. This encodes CASSPLGTAVSYNSPLHF.

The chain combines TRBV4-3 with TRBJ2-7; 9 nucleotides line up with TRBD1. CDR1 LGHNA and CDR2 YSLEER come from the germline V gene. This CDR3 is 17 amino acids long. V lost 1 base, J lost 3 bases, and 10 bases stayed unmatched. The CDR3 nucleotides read TGCGCCAGCAGCCAAGGTCTATCCGAGACAGGGGGCTACGAGCAGTACTTC. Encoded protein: CASSQGLSETGGYEQYF.

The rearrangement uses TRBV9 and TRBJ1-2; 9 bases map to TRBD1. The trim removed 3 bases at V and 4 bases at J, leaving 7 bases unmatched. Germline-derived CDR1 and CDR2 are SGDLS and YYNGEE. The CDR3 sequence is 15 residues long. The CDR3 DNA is TGTGCCAGCAGCGCTGGAGGGACAGGGAGCTATGGCTACACCTTC. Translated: CASSAGGTGSYGYTF. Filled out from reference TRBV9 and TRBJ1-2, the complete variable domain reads DSGVTQTPKHLITATGQRVTLRCSPRSGDLSVYWYQQSLDQGLQFLIQYYNGEERAKGNILERFSAQQFPDLHSELNLSSLELGDSALYFCASSAGGTGSYGYTFGSGTRLTVV.

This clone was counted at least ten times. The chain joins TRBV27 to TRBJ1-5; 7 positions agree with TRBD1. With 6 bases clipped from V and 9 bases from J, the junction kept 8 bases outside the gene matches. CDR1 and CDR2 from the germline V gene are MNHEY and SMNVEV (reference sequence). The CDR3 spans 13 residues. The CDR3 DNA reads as TGTGCCAGCAGGGGACAGCACACTCTGCCCCAGCATTTT. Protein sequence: CASRGQHTLPQHF.

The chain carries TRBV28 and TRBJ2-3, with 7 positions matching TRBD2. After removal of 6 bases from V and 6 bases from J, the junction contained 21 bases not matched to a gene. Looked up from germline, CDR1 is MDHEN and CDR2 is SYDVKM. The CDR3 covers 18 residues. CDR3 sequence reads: CASSSRGASGYHKDTQYF. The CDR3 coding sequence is TGTGCCAGCAGCTCCCGGGGTGCTAGCGGTTATCACAAGGATACGCAGTATTTT. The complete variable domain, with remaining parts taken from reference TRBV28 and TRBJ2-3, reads DVKVTQSSRYLVKRTGEKVFLECVQDMDHENMFWYRQDPGLGLRLIYFSYDVKMKEKGDIPEGYSVSREKKERFSLILESASTNQTSMYLCASSSRGASGYHKDTQYFGPGTRLTVL.

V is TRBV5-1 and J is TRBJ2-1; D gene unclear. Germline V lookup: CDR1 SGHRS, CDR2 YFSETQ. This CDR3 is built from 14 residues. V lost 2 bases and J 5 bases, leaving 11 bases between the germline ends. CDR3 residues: CASSFELPNNEQFF. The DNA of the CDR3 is TGCGCCAGCAGCTTCGAACTCCCAAACAATGAGCAGTTCTTC.

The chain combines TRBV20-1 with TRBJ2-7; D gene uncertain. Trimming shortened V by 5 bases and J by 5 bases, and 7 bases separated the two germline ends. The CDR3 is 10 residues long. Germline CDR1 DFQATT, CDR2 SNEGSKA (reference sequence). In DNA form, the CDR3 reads TGCAGTGCTGAGCAGGACGAGCAGTACTTC. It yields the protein CSAEQDEQYF.

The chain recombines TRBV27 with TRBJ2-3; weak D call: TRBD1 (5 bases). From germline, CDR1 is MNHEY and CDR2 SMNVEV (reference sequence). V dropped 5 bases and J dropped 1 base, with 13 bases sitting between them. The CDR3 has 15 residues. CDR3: CASSGASTGTDTQYF. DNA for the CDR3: TGTGCCAGCAGTGGGGCCAGCACGGGCACAGATACGCAGTATTTT.

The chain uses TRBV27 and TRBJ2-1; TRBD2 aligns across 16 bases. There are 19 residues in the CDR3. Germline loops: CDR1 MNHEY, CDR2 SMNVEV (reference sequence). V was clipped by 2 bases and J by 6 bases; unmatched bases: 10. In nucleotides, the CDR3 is TGTGCCAGCAGTTTAACCGGGACTAGCGGGAGGGCGGGTTTCAATGAGCAGTTCTTC. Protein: CASSLTGTSGRAGFNEQFF.

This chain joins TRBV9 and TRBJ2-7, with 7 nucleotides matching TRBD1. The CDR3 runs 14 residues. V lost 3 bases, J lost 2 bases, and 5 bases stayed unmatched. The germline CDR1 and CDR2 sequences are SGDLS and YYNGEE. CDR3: CASSATGTPYEQYF. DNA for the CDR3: TGTGCCAGCAGCGCGACAGGGACCCCCTACGAGCAGTACTTC.

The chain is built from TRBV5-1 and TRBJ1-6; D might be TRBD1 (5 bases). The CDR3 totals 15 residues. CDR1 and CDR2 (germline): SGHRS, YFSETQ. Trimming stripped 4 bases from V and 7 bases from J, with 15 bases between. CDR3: CASSHEVGENSPLHF. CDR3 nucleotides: TGCGCCAGCAGCCACGAGGTAGGGGAAAATTCACCCCTCCACTTT.

Here the CDR3 reads CAIRGTSGRAGYEQYF. The DNA for the CDR3 is TGTGCCATCAGAGGGACTAGCGGGAGGGCCGGGTACGAGCAGTACTTC. This sequence joins TRBV10-3 and TRBJ2-7; 16 nucleotides line up with TRBD2. Germline V gene lookup returns CDR1 ENHRY and CDR2 SYGVKD. CDR3 length equals 16 residues. J gave up 4 bases and V 6 bases, and 6 bases lay outside the gene matches.

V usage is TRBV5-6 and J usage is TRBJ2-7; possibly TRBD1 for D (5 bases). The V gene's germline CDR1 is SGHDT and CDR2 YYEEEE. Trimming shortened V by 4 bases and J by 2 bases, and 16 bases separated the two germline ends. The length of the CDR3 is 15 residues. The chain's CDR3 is CASSHQRQITYEQYF. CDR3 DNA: TGTGCCAGCAGCCACCAGAGACAGATAACCTACGAGCAGTACTTC. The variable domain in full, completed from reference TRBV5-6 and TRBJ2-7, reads DAGVTQSPTHLIKTRGQQVTLRCSPKSGHDTVSWYQQALGQGPQFIFQYYEEEERQRGNFPDRFSGHQFPNYSSELNVNALLLGDSALYLCASSHQRQITYEQYFGPGTRLTVT.

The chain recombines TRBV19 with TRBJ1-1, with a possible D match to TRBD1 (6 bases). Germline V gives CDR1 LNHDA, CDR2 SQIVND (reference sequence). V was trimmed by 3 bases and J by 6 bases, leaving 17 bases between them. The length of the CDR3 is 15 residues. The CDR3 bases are TGTGCCAGTAGTATTTTAGGCAGGGGTCGCTCTGAAGCTTTCTTT. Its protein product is CASSILGRGRSEAFF.

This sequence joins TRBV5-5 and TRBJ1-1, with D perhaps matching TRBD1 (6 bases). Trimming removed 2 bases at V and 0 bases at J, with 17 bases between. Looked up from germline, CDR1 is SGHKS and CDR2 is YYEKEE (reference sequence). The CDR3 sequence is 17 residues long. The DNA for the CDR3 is TGTGCCAGCAGCTTAGATGGGCCAGGGGCCTTGAACACTGAAGCTTTCTTT. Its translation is CASSLDGPGALNTEAFF.